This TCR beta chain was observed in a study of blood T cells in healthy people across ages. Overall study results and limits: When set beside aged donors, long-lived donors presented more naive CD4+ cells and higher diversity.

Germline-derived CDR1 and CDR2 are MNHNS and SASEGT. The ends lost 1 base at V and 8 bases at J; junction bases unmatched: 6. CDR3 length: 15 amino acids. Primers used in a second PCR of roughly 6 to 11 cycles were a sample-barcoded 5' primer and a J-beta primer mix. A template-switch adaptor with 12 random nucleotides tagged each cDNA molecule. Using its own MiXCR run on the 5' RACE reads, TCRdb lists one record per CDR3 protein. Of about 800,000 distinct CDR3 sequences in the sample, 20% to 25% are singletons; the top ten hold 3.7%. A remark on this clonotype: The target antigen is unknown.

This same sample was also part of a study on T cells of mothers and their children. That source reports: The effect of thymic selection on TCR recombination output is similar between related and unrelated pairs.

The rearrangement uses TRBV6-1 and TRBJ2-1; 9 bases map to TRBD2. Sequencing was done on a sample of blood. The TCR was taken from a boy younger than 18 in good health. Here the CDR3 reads CASSEGSSGVDEQFF. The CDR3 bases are TGTGCCAGCAGTGAAGGTTCTAGCGGGGTGGATGAGCAGTTCTTC.